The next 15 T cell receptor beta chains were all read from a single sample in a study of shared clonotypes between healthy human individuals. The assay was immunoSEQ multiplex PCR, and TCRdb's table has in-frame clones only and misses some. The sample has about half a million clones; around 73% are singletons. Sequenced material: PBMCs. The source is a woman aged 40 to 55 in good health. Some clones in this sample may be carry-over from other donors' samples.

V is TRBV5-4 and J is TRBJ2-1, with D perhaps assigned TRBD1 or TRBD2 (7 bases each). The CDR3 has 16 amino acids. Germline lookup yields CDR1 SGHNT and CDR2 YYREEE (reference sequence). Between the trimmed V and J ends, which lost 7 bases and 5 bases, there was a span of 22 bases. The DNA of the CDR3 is TGTGCCAGCGCCCCCGGAGGGCAGGGGGGGAACAATGAGCAGTTCTTC. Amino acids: CASAPGGQGGNNEQFF. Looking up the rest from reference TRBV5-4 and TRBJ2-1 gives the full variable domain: ETGVTQSPTHLIKTRGQQVTLRCSSQSGHNTVSWYQQALGQGPQFIFQYYREEENGRGNFPPRFSGLQFPNYSSELNVNALELDDSALYLCASAPGGQGGNNEQFFGPGTRLTVL.

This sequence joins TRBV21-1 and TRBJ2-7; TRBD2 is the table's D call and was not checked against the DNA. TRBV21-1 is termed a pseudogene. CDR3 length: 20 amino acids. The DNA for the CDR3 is TGTGCCAGCAGCAAAAAAGGGAAGATTGGGACTGATACTCCTTCCTACGAGCAGTACTTC. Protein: CASSKKGKIGTDTPSYEQYF.

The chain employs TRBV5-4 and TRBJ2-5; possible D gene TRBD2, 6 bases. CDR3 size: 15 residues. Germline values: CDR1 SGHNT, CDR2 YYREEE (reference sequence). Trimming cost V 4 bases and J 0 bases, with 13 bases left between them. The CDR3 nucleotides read TGTGCCAGCAGCAGTGGAGGAGGGTACCAAGAGACCCAGTACTTC. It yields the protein CASSSGGGYQETQYF. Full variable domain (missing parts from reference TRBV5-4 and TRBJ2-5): ETGVTQSPTHLIKTRGQQVTLRCSSQSGHNTVSWYQQALGQGPQFIFQYYREEENGRGNFPPRFSGLQFPNYSSELNVNALELDDSALYLCASSSGGGYQETQYFGPGTRLLVL.

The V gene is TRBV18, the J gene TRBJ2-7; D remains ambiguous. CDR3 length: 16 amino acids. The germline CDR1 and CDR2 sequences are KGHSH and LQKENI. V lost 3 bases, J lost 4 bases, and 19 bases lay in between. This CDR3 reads CASSPSPVAGEYEQYF. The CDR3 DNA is TGTGCCAGCTCACCTTCCCCGGTAGCCGGAGAGTACGAGCAGTACTTC.

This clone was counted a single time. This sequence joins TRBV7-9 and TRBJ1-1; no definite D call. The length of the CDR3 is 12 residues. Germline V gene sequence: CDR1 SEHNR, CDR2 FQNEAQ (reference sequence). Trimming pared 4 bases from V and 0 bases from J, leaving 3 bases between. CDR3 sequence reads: CASSWVNTEAFF. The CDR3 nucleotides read TGTGCCAGCAGCTGGGTGAACACTGAAGCTTTCTTT.

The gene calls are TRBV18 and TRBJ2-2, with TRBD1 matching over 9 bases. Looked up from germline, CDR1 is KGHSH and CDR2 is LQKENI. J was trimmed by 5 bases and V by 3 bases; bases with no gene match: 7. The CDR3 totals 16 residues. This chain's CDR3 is CASSPPGQGWTGELFF. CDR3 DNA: TGTGCCAGCTCACCCCCAGGACAGGGGTGGACCGGGGAGCTGTTTTTT.

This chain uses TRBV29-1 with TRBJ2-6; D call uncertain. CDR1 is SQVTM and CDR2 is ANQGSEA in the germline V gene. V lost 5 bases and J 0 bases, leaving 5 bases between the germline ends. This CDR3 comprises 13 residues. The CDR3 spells CSVRYSGANVLTF. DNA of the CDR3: TGCAGCGTTCGGTACTCTGGGGCCAACGTCCTGACTTTC.

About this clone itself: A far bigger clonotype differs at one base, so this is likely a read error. Here the CDR3 reads CASSTGNTEAFF. The CDR3 nucleotides are TGTGCCAGCAGTACAGGGAACACTGAAGCTTTCTTT. The chain carries TRBV7-2 and TRBJ1-1, with D perhaps TRBD1 (5 bases). The CDR3 loop spans 12 amino acids. Looked up from germline, CDR1 is SGHTA and CDR2 is FQGNSA. V lost 6 bases and J lost 1, with 6 bases in between.

CDR3 region: CASSLRGVPEQYF. The CDR3 DNA reads TGTGCCAGCAGCCTTCGAGGGGTTCCCGAGCAGTACTTC. The rearrangement uses TRBV5-4 and TRBJ2-7; D is perhaps TRBD1 or TRBD2 (5 bases each). V was trimmed by 4 bases and J by 6 bases, leaving 14 bases between them. The CDR3 contains 13 residues. Germline loops: CDR1 SGHNT, CDR2 YYREEE (reference sequence).

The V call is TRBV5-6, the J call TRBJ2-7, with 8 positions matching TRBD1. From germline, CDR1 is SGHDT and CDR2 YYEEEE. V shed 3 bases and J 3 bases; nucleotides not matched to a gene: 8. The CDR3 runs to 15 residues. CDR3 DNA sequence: TGTGCCAGCAGCTCCTCCGGGACAGGCCTCTACGAGCAGTACTTC. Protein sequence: CASSSSGTGLYEQYF.

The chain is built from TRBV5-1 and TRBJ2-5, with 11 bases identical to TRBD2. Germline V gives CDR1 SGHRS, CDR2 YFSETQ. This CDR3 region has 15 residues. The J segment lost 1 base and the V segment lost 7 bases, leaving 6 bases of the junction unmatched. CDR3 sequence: CASATSGSLQETQYF. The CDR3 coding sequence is TGCGCCAGCGCAACTAGCGGGAGCCTCCAAGAGACCCAGTACTTC.

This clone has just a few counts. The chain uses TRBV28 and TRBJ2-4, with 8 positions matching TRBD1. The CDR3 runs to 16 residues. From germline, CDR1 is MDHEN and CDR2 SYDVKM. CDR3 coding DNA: TGTGCTCACAGTTTATCCCAGGGGGCTGGCAAAAACATTCAGTACTTC. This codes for CAHSLSQGAGKNIQYF.

This chain's CDR3 is CAWSGGFHGYTF. For the CDR3, the DNA is TGTGCCTGGTCTGGGGGTTTCCATGGCTACACCTTC. J is TRBJ1-2 and V is TRBV30; D possibly corresponds to TRBD1 (5 bases). Trimming removed 5 bases at V and 6 bases at J, with 13 bases between. The CDR3 loop spans 12 amino acids. Per the germline V gene, CDR1 is GTSNPN and CDR2 is SVGIG (reference sequence).

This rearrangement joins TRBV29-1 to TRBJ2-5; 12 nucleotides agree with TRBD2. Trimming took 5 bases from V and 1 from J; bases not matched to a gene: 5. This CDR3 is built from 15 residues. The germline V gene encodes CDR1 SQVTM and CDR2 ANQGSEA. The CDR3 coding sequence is TGCAGCGTTTCCCGGACTAGCGGGACCCAAGAGACCCAGTACTTC. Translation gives CSVSRTSGTQETQYF.

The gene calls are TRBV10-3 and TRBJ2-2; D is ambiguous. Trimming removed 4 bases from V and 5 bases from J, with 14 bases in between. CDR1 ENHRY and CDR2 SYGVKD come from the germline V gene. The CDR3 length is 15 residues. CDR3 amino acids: CAISVGQFGTGELFF. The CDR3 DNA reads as TGTGCCATCAGTGTCGGTCAATTCGGGACCGGGGAGCTGTTTTTT.